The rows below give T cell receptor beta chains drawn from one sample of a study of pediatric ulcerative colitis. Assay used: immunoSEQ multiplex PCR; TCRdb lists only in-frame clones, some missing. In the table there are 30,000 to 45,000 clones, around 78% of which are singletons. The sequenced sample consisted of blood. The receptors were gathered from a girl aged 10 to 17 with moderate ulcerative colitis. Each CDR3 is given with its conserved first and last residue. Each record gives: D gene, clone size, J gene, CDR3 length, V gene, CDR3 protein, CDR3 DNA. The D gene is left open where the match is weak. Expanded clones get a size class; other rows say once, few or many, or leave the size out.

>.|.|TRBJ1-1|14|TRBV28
CASSRKPMNTEAFF
TGTGCCAGCAGTCGTAAACCGATGAACACTGAAGCTTTCTTT
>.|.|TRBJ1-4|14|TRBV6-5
CASSYSRRDEKLFF
TGTGCCAGCAGTTACTCGCGACGGGATGAAAAACTGTTTTTT
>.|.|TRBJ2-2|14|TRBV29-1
CSVQGSGNTGELFF
TGCAGCGTTCAGGGGTCGGGAAACACCGGGGAGCTGTTTTTT
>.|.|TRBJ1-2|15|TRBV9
CASSVGAGQFNGYTF
TGTGCCAGCAGCGTAGGGGCAGGGCAATTTAATGGCTACACCTTC
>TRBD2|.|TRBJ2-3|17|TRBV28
CASTLWRLADTTDTQYF
TGTGCCAGCACCCTATGGCGGCTAGCGGACACCACAGATACGCAGTATTTT
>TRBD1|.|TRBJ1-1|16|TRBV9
CASSVGSQGVNTEAFF
TGTGCCAGCAGCGTAGGATCACAGGGGGTGAACACTGAAGCTTTCTTT
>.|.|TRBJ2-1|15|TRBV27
CASSFRDGAYNEQFF
TGTGCCAGCAGTTTCCGGGACGGAGCCTACAATGAGCAGTTCTTC
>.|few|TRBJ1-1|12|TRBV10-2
CASSHRDPEAFF
TGCGCCAGCAGTCACAGGGATCCTGAAGCTTTCTTT
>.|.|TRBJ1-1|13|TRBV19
CASRYSGGTEAFF
TGTGCCAGTAGATACAGTGGGGGCACTGAAGCTTTCTTT
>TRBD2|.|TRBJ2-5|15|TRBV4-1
CASSQIPAGGETQYF
TGCGCCAGCAGCCAAATTCCAGCGGGGGGGGAGACCCAGTACTTC